A selection of T cell receptor beta chains follows, all from one sample in a study of OX40 agonist ivuxolimab in advanced cancers. TCRdb keeps only in-frame clones here, not all; method: immunoSEQ multiplex PCR. The sample includes tens of thousands of clones, 65% to 85% seen only once; the top ten take roughly 4.8%. This sample comprised CD4+ or CD8+ T cells sorted from blood, obtained in a trial of the OX40 agonist ivuxolimab. The source is an adult with an advanced solid tumor such as melanoma, head and neck, liver or kidney cancer. Both conserved end residues are part of each CDR3. A D gene is named only where the DNA matches it firmly. Some rows have no size entry. The others give once, few or many, or a class for an expanded clone.

CASSFQLRETEAFF TGTGCCAGCAGTTTCCAACTGAGGGAGACTGAAGCTTTCTTT TRBV27 - TRBJ1-1 -
CASSVGRGVTDTQYF TGTGCCAGCAGCGTAGGGCGGGGGGTCACAGATACGCAGTATTTT TRBV9 TRBD2 TRBJ2-3 -
CASKGLAGGYEQYF TGTGCCAGCAAGGGACTAGCGGGTGGCTACGAGCAGTACTTC TRBV5-5 TRBD2 TRBJ2-7 -
CASIRGGQWTEAFF TGTGCCAGTATCAGGGGGGGGCAATGGACTGAAGCTTTCTTT TRBV19 TRBD1 TRBJ1-1 -
CATSRASSYNEQFF TGTGCCACCAGCAGAGCCAGCTCCTACAATGAGCAGTTCTTC TRBV15 - TRBJ2-1 -
CASSPTGTRKFF TGTGCCAGCTCACCCACCGGGACAAGGAAGTTCTTC TRBV18 - TRBJ2-1 -
CATSRAGLGQPQHF TGTGCCACCAGCAGAGCGGGGTTAGGGCAGCCCCAGCATTTT TRBV15 - TRBJ1-5 once
CASRPIAGELFF TGTGCCAGCAGACCCATAGCCGGGGAGCTGTTTTTT TRBV2 - TRBJ2-2 -
CSDSPGTGDNYGYTF TGCAGCGACTCTCCCGGGACAGGGGATAACTATGGCTACACCTTC TRBV29-1 TRBD1 TRBJ1-2 -
CASSLAGQGVYGYTF TGTGCCAGCAGCCTCGCGGGACAGGGAGTCTATGGCTACACCTTC TRBV6-5 TRBD1 TRBJ1-2 once
CASSYSWDSNYGYTF TGTGCCAGCAGTTACTCGTGGGACAGTAACTATGGCTACACCTTC TRBV6-5 TRBD1 TRBJ1-2 -
CASSKDLGQNYEQYF TGCGCCAGCAGCAAAGACCTGGGACAGAACTACGAGCAGTACTTC TRBV5-1 TRBD1 TRBJ2-7 once
CASSLGRAFGETQYF TGTGCCAGCAGCTTAGGCAGGGCCTTCGGGGAGACCCAGTACTTC TRBV11-2 - TRBJ2-5 -
CASSTRTGGEISGGNTIYF TGTGCCAGCAGCACCCGGACAGGGGGCGAAATTAGCGGAGGAAACACCATATATTTT TRBV11-2 TRBD1 TRBJ1-3 -
CASSPTAAPYGYTF TGCGCCAGCAGCCCGACAGCAGCCCCTTATGGCTACACCTTC TRBV5-1 - TRBJ1-2 -
CASGADSRNTEAFF TGCGCCAGCGGGGCGGACAGTCGCAACACTGAAGCTTTCTTT TRBV5-1 - TRBJ1-1 -
CASSQDRYEQYF TGTGCCAGCAGCCAAGATCGGTACGAGCAGTACTTC TRBV7-9 - TRBJ2-7 -
CASSKSGGDNEQFF TGTGCCAGCAGTAAGAGCGGGGGGGACAATGAGCAGTTCTTC TRBV2 TRBD2 TRBJ2-1 -
CASSAGEGGELFF TGCGCCAGCAGTGCAGGGGAGGGCGGGGAGCTGTTTTTT TRBV10-2 - TRBJ2-2 few
CASSLRSNGDSGGYTF TGTGCCAGCAGTTTAAGGAGCAACGGGGACTCAGGTGGCTACACCTTC TRBV27 - TRBJ1-2 -
CATSRATGAPGNTIYF TGTGCCACCAGCAGAGCTACCGGGGCCCCTGGAAACACCATATATTTT TRBV15 - TRBJ1-3 -
CASSLGPEGEVNTGELFF TGTGCCAGCAGCCTTGGCCCGGAGGGTGAGGTTAACACCGGGGAGCTGTTTTTT TRBV5-6 - TRBJ2-2 -
CASSVATSGGTLTYEQYF TGTGCCAGCAGTGTAGCGACTAGCGGGGGGACCTTAACCTACGAGCAGTACTTC TRBV6-1 TRBD2 TRBJ2-7 -
CASSLEPGEGYGYTF TGCGCCAGCAGCTTGGAACCAGGGGAAGGCTATGGCTACACCTTC TRBV5-1 - TRBJ1-2 -
CASSISFHSGQGVRNQPQHF TGTGCCAGCAGCATTTCCTTTCACTCGGGACAGGGTGTGAGGAATCAGCCCCAGCATTTT TRBV21-1 - TRBJ1-5 once
CASVREETPYEQYF TGTGCCAGCGTTAGGGAAGAAACTCCCTACGAGCAGTACTTC TRBV5-1 - TRBJ2-7 -
CSVEGTGETQYF TGCAGCGTTGAAGGGACAGGGGAGACCCAGTACTTC TRBV29-1 TRBD1 TRBJ2-5 -
CASSLVRGGETQYF TGTGCCAGCAGCTTAGTCAGGGGGGGAGAGACCCAGTACTTC TRBV7-6 - TRBJ2-5 -
CASRQTANTGELFF TGTGCCAGCAGGCAGACAGCGAACACCGGGGAGCTGTTTTTT TRBV2 - TRBJ2-2 -
CASSGGTRTYEQYF TGTGCCAGCAGCGGAGGGACTAGAACCTACGAGCAGTACTTC TRBV7-2 TRBD2 TRBJ2-7 -
CASSYGRANPYGYTF TGTGCCAGCAGTTACGGCAGGGCAAATCCGTATGGCTACACCTTC TRBV27 - TRBJ1-2 -
CASSLVGGVAYNEQFF TGTGCCAGCAGCTTGGTTGGGGGAGTGGCCTACAATGAGCAGTTCTTC TRBV5-4 - TRBJ2-1 -
CASSAGTSLGELFF TGTGCCAGCAGCGCCGGGACTAGCCTAGGGGAGCTGTTTTTT TRBV11-2 TRBD2 TRBJ2-2 -
CSVERTPNTEAFF TGCAGCGTTGAACGGACACCGAACACTGAAGCTTTCTTT TRBV29-1 - TRBJ1-1 -
CASSFSGYEDTQYF TGTGCCAGCAGCTTTTCCGGGTATGAAGATACGCAGTATTTT TRBV7-3 - TRBJ2-3 -
CAISESYGGKAGELFF TGTGCCATCAGTGAGTCGTACGGGGGGAAAGCCGGGGAGCTGTTTTTT TRBV10-3 TRBD2 TRBJ2-2 once
CASSIDRLPGNTIYF TGTGCCAGCAGCATTGACAGACTTCCTGGAAACACCATATATTTT TRBV5-4 - TRBJ1-3 -
CATSRDRGDSYEQYF TGTGCCACCAGCAGAGATCGGGGGGACTCCTACGAGCAGTACTTC TRBV15 TRBD2 TRBJ2-7 -
CASSQNSGGAYEQYF TGTGCCAGCAGCCAAAATAGCGGGGGGGCCTACGAGCAGTACTTC TRBV4-2 TRBD2 TRBJ2-7 -
CASSSYGQGNQPQHF TGTGCCAGCAGCTCATATGGACAGGGGAATCAGCCCCAGCATTTT TRBV11-2 TRBD1 TRBJ1-5 once
CASSGSGSEQYF TGTGCCAGCAGTGGATCGGGTTCCGAGCAGTACTTC TRBV6-5 - TRBJ2-7 -
CASSRGQQETQYF TGTGCCAGCAGCCGGGGACAGCAAGAGACCCAGTACTTC TRBV7-3 TRBD1 TRBJ2-5 -
CASRVKGTGNTIYF TGTGCCAGCCGGGTCAAGGGGACTGGAAACACCATATATTTT TRBV6-1 - TRBJ1-3 few
CASSYEEGSNQPQHF TGTGCCAGCAGTTACGAAGAAGGAAGCAATCAGCCCCAGCATTTT TRBV6-6 - TRBJ1-5 once
CASSLSGTYTGELFF TGTGCCAGCAGCTTGAGCGGGACCTACACCGGGGAGCTGTTTTTT TRBV7-3 TRBD2 TRBJ2-2 -
CASSLVGTGTEQYF TGTGCCAGCAGTCTTGTAGGGACAGGGACCGAGCAGTACTTC TRBV6-6 TRBD1 TRBJ2-7 -
CASSPVWGGGTDTQYF TGTGCCAGCAGCCCCGTGTGGGGGGGTGGCACAGATACGCAGTATTTT TRBV14 TRBD2 TRBJ2-3 -
CATSRPDLRTSEAFF TGTGCCACCAGCAGACCAGATCTAAGGACGTCTGAAGCTTTCTTT TRBV15 - TRBJ1-1 -
CASRTSGNEQFF TGTGCCAGCCGGACTAGTGGGAATGAGCAGTTCTTC TRBV6-1 TRBD2 TRBJ2-1 -
CASSERTNTGELFF TGTGCCAGCAGCGAGAGAACGAACACCGGGGAGCTGTTTTTT TRBV9 - TRBJ2-2 -
CASSIDASSRGYTF TGTGCCAGTAGTATAGATGCCAGCTCTCGGGGCTACACCTTC TRBV19 - TRBJ1-2 -
CASSEVEETQYF TGTGCCAGCAGTGAAGTAGAGGAGACCCAGTACTTC TRBV2 - TRBJ2-5 -
CASKIQGDVNTIYF TGTGCCAGTAAAATCCAGGGGGACGTAAACACCATATATTTT TRBV6-1 TRBD1 TRBJ1-3 few
CASSLGQAAYEQYF TGTGCCAGCAGCTTGGGGCAAGCCGCCTACGAGCAGTACTTC TRBV5-5 - TRBJ2-7 -
CASSLVGLAGDLKQFF TGCGCCAGCAGCTTGGTCGGACTAGCGGGAGATCTTAAGCAGTTCTTC TRBV5-1 TRBD2 TRBJ2-1 -
CASSDVGLAEFYNEQFF TGCGCCAGCAGTGACGTTGGACTAGCGGAGTTCTACAATGAGCAGTTCTTC TRBV10-1 TRBD2 TRBJ2-1 -
CATGRPDYGYTF TGTGCCACCGGCCGGCCCGACTATGGCTACACCTTC TRBV19 - TRBJ1-2 few
CASSPVSASYNEQFF TGCGCCAGCAGCCCTGTTAGCGCCTCCTACAATGAGCAGTTCTTC TRBV5-1 - TRBJ2-1 once
CASSQNEYEQYF TGTGCCAGCAGTCAAAATGAATACGAGCAGTACTTC TRBV6-5 - TRBJ2-7 -